A single sample is the source of the 29 T cell receptor beta chains below, sequenced in a study of cytomegalovirus exposure and HLA in healthy donors. It was with 60 Vbeta and 13 Jbeta primers that the PCR ran. Assay used: immunoSEQ multiplex PCR; TCRdb lists only in-frame clones, some missing. The sample holds about 70,000 clones. The specimen sequenced was PBMCs. The receptors stem from a female donor in good health and CMV-seropositive.

The gene calls are TRBV4-1 and TRBJ2-5; maybe TRBD1 (5 bases). With the DNA end fitting TRBJ2-7 better, the J assignment may be wrong. Germline CDR1 is MGHRA and CDR2 is YSYEKL. The CDR3 covers 14 residues. CDR3 protein: CASSQDIQGYEQYF. In DNA form, the CDR3 reads TGCGCCAGCAGCCAAGATATCCAGGGCTACGAGCAGTACTTC.

This chain connects TRBV9 to TRBJ2-5, with TRBD2 matching 9 bases. Germline V gene sequence: CDR1 SGDLS, CDR2 YYNGEE. The V gene end was trimmed by 4 bases and the J gene end by 4 bases; junction bases not matched to a gene: 5. CDR3 length: 14 amino acids. DNA for the CDR3: TGTGCCAGCAGCCAGGGGCGGGGGGGAGAGACCCAGTACTTC. This translates into CASSQGRGGETQYF. Together with reference TRBV9 and TRBJ2-5, the CDR3 gives the full variable domain: DSGVTQTPKHLITATGQRVTLRCSPRSGDLSVYWYQQSLDQGLQFLIQYYNGEERAKGNILERFSAQQFPDLHSELNLSSLELGDSALYFCASSQGRGGETQYFGPGTRLLVL.

The rearrangement links TRBV28 to TRBJ1-2; D possibly corresponds to TRBD1 (5 bases). CDR1 is MDHEN and CDR2 is SYDVKM in the germline V gene. The CDR3 spans 12 residues. CDR3 sequence (DNA): TGTGCTAGTACCCAGGGCAACGATGGCTACACCTTC. Translated: CASTQGNDGYTF.

The chain recombines TRBV5-4 with TRBJ1-2; 7 positions match TRBD1. The germline gives CDR1 SGHNT, CDR2 YYREEE (reference sequence). V shed 4 bases and J 2 bases; nucleotides not matched to a gene: 17. The CDR3 length is 18 residues. As DNA, the CDR3 is TGTGCCAGCAGCCCGCGATTTGGAACCAGGGGGGCGAACTATGGCTACACCTTC. Translated, it gives CASSPRFGTRGANYGYTF.

The V and J genes are TRBV27 and TRBJ2-4, with unresolved D. Germline V gene lookup returns CDR1 MNHEY and CDR2 SMNVEV (reference sequence). V lost 4 bases and J lost 0, with 7 bases in between. The CDR3 sequence is 14 residues long. DNA of the CDR3: TGTGCCAGCAGTTCGACACTAGCCAAAAACATTCAGTACTTC. Amino acids: CASSSTLAKNIQYF.

This chain links TRBV28 with TRBJ1-1; D is possibly TRBD1 (5 bases). Germline CDR1 reads MDHEN; CDR2 reads SYDVKM. With 1 base removed from V and 1 base from J, the gap between germline ends came to 16 bases. The CDR3 sequence is 17 residues long. CDR3 region: CASSLYSGTLANTEAFF. CDR3 nucleotide sequence: TGTGCCAGCAGTTTATACTCAGGGACTCTGGCGAACACTGAAGCTTTCTTT.

V gene TRBV6-6 combines with J gene TRBJ1-1; the match to TRBD1 covers 8 bases. Trimming at V came to 6 bases and at J to 1 base, leaving 4 bases not matched to a gene. Germline V gene data show CDR1 as MNHNY and CDR2 as SVGAGI (reference sequence). The CDR3 contains 14 residues. CDR3 coding DNA: TGTGCCAGCAGACGGGGACAGGAGAACACTGAAGCTTTCTTT. It encodes CASRRGQENTEAFF.

The gene calls are TRBV28 and TRBJ1-2; possible D gene TRBD1, 5 bases. Deletions cut 11 bases from V and 0 bases from J, with 16 bases between. This CDR3 is 14 amino acids long. Germline V gene lookup returns CDR1 MDHEN and CDR2 SYDVKM. CDR3 nucleotides: TGTGCCGGCGGGACGGAAAGTTCTAACTATGGCTACACCTTC. Its protein is CAGGTESSNYGYTF.

The rearrangement joins TRBV29-1 to TRBJ2-3; maybe TRBD1 (6 bases). The CDR3 contains 15 residues. Germline values: CDR1 SQVTM, CDR2 ANQGSEA. Trimming removed 2 bases at V and 0 bases at J, with 12 bases between. The CDR3 DNA is TGCAGCGTTGAATTCGCAGGGACAAGCACAGATACGCAGTATTTT. Its translation is CSVEFAGTSTDTQYF.

This rearrangement joins TRBV4-1 to TRBJ1-1, with a possible D match to TRBD1 (6 bases). The CDR3 length is 17 residues. Germline V lookup: CDR1 MGHRA, CDR2 YSYEKL. V was cut by 1 base and J by 3 bases, with 18 bases left in between. CDR3 in amino acids: CASSQVGASGGDTEAFF. CDR3 DNA: TGCGCCAGCAGCCAAGTGGGGGCCTCTGGTGGGGACACTGAAGCTTTCTTT.

This chain links TRBV4-3 with TRBJ2-7; TRBD1 matches 10 bases. Germline V gene data show CDR1 as LGHNA and CDR2 as YSLEER. V shed 0 bases, J shed 0 bases, and the junction held 5 bases outside the gene matches. This CDR3 contains 17 residues. The CDR3 DNA reads TGCGCCAGCAGCCAAGACTGGGGGACAGGGGACTCCTACGAGCAGTACTTC. Its protein is CASSQDWGTGDSYEQYF.

The V call is TRBV7-2, the J call TRBJ2-7, with D maybe TRBD1 (5 bases). This CDR3 contains 13 residues. Germline assignment: CDR1 SGHTA and CDR2 FQGNSA. Trimming removed 0 bases from V and 4 bases from J, with 7 bases in between. The CDR3 loop reads CASSLATEYEQYF. DNA for the CDR3: TGTGCCAGCAGCTTAGCGACAGAGTACGAGCAGTACTTC.

CDR3 sequence (DNA): TGTGCCAGCAGCTTAGGACTAGGGGCGAGCACAGATACGCAGTATTTT. Its translation: CASSLGLGASTDTQYF. The chain couples TRBV11-2 to TRBJ2-3; weak D call: TRBD2 (6 bases). Germline values: CDR1 SGHAT, CDR2 FQNNGV. The CDR3 loop spans 16 amino acids. Trimming removed 1 base from V and 0 bases from J, with 11 bases in between. The full variable domain, rest sourced from reference TRBV11-2 and TRBJ2-3, is EAGVAQSPRYKIIEKRQSVAFWCNPISGHATLYWYQQILGQGPKLLIQFQNNGVVDDSQLPKDRFSAERLKGVDSTLKIQPAKLEDSAVYLCASSLGLGASTDTQYFGPGTRLTVL.

J is TRBJ2-3 and V is TRBV29-1; 12 bases line up with TRBD2. This CDR3 region has 15 residues. V lost 4 bases and J lost 2; bases outside the gene matches: 4. The germline V gene encodes CDR1 SQVTM and CDR2 ANQGSEA. The CDR3 nucleotides read TGCAGCGTTGTCGGACTAGCGGGGAACACAGATACGCAGTATTTT. This encodes CSVVGLAGNTDTQYF.

This chain uses TRBV30 with TRBJ1-2; possibly TRBD1 for D (6 bases). The germline V gene has CDR1 GTSNPN and CDR2 SVGIG (reference sequence). This CDR3 has 13 residues. Deletions cut 8 bases from V and 8 bases from J, with 21 bases between. The CDR3 reads CATSTELQGGYTF. DNA for the CDR3: TGTGCCACCTCGACCGAACTCCAGGGGGGCTACACCTTC.

V and J are TRBV14 and TRBJ2-4; D is possibly TRBD1 (6 bases). Germline V gives CDR1 SGHDN, CDR2 FVKESK. This CDR3 is 16 amino acids long. Trimming took 4 bases from V and 4 from J, leaving 17 bases between them. CDR3 protein: CASSPRSGGTKNIQYF. The CDR3 DNA sequence: TGTGCCAGCAGCCCGAGGTCTGGGGGCACAAAAAACATTCAGTACTTC. Supplemented by reference TRBV14 and TRBJ2-4, the full variable domain reads EAGVTQFPSHSVIEKGQTVTLRCDPISGHDNLYWYRRVMGKEIKFLLHFVKESKQDESGMPNNRFLAERTGGTYSTLKVQPAELEDSGVYFCASSPRSGGTKNIQYFGAGTRLSVL.

The rearrangement links TRBV7-8 to TRBJ2-7; 10 nucleotides match TRBD1. The V segment lost 3 bases and the J segment 6 bases; nucleotides outside the gene matches: 5. This CDR3 spans 14 amino acids. Germline V lookup: CDR1 SGHVS, CDR2 FQNEAQ. The CDR3 region is CASSFRDRGFEQYF. CDR3 coding DNA: TGTGCCAGCAGCTTCCGGGACAGGGGTTTCGAGCAGTACTTC. Full variable domain (remainder filled in from reference TRBV7-8 and TRBJ2-7): GAGVSQSPRYKVAKRGQDVALRCDPISGHVSLFWYQQALGQGPEFLTYFQNEAQLDKSGLPSDRFFAERPEGSVSTLKIQRTQQEDSAVYLCASSFRDRGFEQYFGPGTRLTVT.

The chain uses TRBV7-9 and TRBJ2-7; 8 nucleotides align to TRBD1. CDR1 and CDR2 from the germline V gene are SEHNR and FQNEAQ (reference sequence). CDR3 length equals 12 residues. The V and J ends lost 10 bases and 6 bases, in that order; junction bases with no gene match: 8. Here the CDR3 DNA reads TGTGCCACGCCCGGACAGGGTGGCGAGCAGTACTTC. It specifies CATPGQGGEQYF.

The chain recombines TRBV4-1 with TRBJ1-2; 8 bases are shared with TRBD1. V lost 4 bases, J lost 2 bases, and 12 bases stayed unmatched. The germline CDR1 and CDR2 sequences are MGHRA and YSYEKL. The CDR3 consists of 17 residues. CDR3 nucleotide sequence: TGCGCCAGCAGCCCTAACAAATTAAGGGACAGGAACTATGGCTACACCTTC. This sequence encodes CASSPNKLRDRNYGYTF.

As to this clone: Other DNA sequences in the sample encode the same CDR3. The chain recombines TRBV7-6 with TRBJ2-7; weak D call: TRBD2 (7 bases). The length of the CDR3 is 21 residues. The ends were cut back, 3 bases at V and 3 bases at J, with 33 bases in the middle. Per germline, CDR1 SGHVS and CDR2 FNYEAQ. In nucleotides, the CDR3 is TGTGCCAGCAGCTTGCCCTTTCCCTGGCCCCGGGGGGCAAAACCGTTCTACGAGCAGTACTTC. Translation: CASSLPFPWPRGAKPFYEQYF.

The chain carries TRBV4-2 and TRBJ2-7; perhaps TRBD1 as D (5 bases). The germline V and J ends were trimmed by 0 bases and 0 bases, with 9 bases remaining between them. Germline V gene sequence: CDR1 LGHNA, CDR2 YNFKEQ. The CDR3 length is 15 residues. The CDR3 DNA reads TGTGCCAGCAGCCAAGATTGGGGCCGCTCCTACGAGCAGTACTTC. Amino acids: CASSQDWGRSYEQYF.

This chain joins TRBV28 and TRBJ1-4, with TRBD1 as a possible D gene (6 bases). The CDR3 is 14 residues long. V lost 6 bases, J lost 8 bases, and 16 bases lay in between. Looked up from germline, CDR1 is MDHEN and CDR2 is SYDVKM. Here the CDR3 DNA reads TGTGCCAGCAGGCCAGCAGGGGATGGGGAAAAACTGTTTTTT. As protein: CASRPAGDGEKLFF.

The chain combines TRBV6-1 with TRBJ2-7; 12 bases are a match to TRBD2. With V trimmed by 0 bases and J by 0 bases, 12 bases remained unmatched. The CDR3 covers 20 residues. CDR1 is MNHNS, CDR2 SASEGT, per germline. The CDR3 region has the DNA TGTGCCAGCAGTGAAGCGGGAACCGGGACTAGCGGGTGGAGCTCCTACGAGCAGTACTTC. Its translation: CASSEAGTGTSGWSSYEQYF.

The CDR3 coding sequence is TGCGCCAGCAGCCAAGATTCAGGGGGCACTGGAAACACCATATATTTT. Its protein is CASSQDSGGTGNTIYF. The chain uses TRBV4-3 and TRBJ1-3, with 8 bases matching TRBD1. J was trimmed by 2 bases and V by 0 bases; bases with no gene match: 3. This CDR3 comprises 16 residues. Germline assignment: CDR1 LGHNA and CDR2 YSLEER.

Notes on this clone: Germline and junction disagree at one end, which may indicate a read error. This sequence joins TRBV4-2 and TRBJ1-1; no firm D call. Germline V gene lookup returns CDR1 LGHNA and CDR2 YNFKEQ. The CDR3 runs 15 residues. The DNA for the CDR3 is TGTGCCAGCAGCCAAGGGTTTCCCGAAGAAGCTGAAGATTTCTTT. It is translated as CASSQGFPEEAEDFF.

This rearrangement joins TRBV19 to TRBJ2-1, with TRBD1 identical over 8 bases. This CDR3 spans 14 amino acids. V was pared by 8 bases and J by 8 bases, with 11 bases of the junction left unmatched. CDR1 and CDR2 (germline): LNHDA, SQIVND (reference sequence). As DNA, the CDR3 is TGTGCCAGTCTATCGGGCAGGGGGCGCGATGAGCAGTTCTTC. As protein: CASLSGRGRDEQFF.

This chain links TRBV6-1 with TRBJ1-2; 8 bases align to TRBD1. Trimming cost V 9 bases and J 4 bases; bases outside gene matches: 4. Germline V CDR1 and CDR2: MNHNS, SASEGT. The CDR3 covers 12 residues. CDR3 loop: CASSTGGYGYTF. The CDR3 region has the DNA TGTGCCAGTTCAACAGGGGGCTATGGCTACACCTTC.

The V and J genes are TRBV13 and TRBJ1-2, with a weak D call TRBD1 (6 bases). This CDR3 spans 14 amino acids. Germline values: CDR1 PRHDT, CDR2 FYEKMQ (reference sequence). Trimming cost V 0 bases and J 2 bases, with 7 bases left between them. The CDR3 region is CASSLGDRNYGYTF. In nucleotides, the CDR3 is TGTGCCAGCAGCTTAGGGGACAGAAACTATGGCTACACCTTC.

The chain employs TRBV5-1 and TRBJ2-3, with 9 bases lining up with TRBD2. CDR3 length: 19 amino acids. Germline assignment: CDR1 SGHRS and CDR2 YFSETQ. V dropped 0 bases and J dropped 2; count of bases not matched to a gene: 13. The CDR3 sequence is CASSLAGGASGGPTDTQYF. CDR3 nucleotides: TGCGCCAGCAGCTTGGCCGGGGGAGCAAGCGGGGGGCCCACAGATACGCAGTATTTT.